These 20 T cell receptor beta chains were all obtained from the same sample, sequenced in a study of shared clonotypes between healthy human individuals. TCRdb keeps only in-frame clones here, not all; method: immunoSEQ multiplex PCR. Altogether about 2.1 million clones are present, over 85% being singletons, with the ten largest covering about 1.6%. It was CD45RO-negative cells, positively selected for CCR7, that made up naive CD8 cells, with terminally differentiated effector memory CD45RA+ cells excluded. The sample comprised naive CD8+ T cells from PBMCs. The receptors originated from a man aged 18 to 30 in good health. Some clones in this sample may be carry-over from other donors' samples.

This chain joins TRBV28 and TRBJ2-7; 9 bases map to TRBD2. Losses at the gene ends were 8 bases for V and 8 bases for J; bases not matched to a gene: 10. Germline loops: CDR1 MDHEN, CDR2 SYDVKM. This CDR3 comprises 13 residues. CDR3 in DNA: TGTGCCAGCGGTAGCGGGAGCCGAGGGCAGCAGTACTTC. The encoded protein is CASGSGSRGQQYF.

This chain links TRBV4-1 with TRBJ2-3, with D unclear. Germline V gene sequence: CDR1 MGHRA, CDR2 YSYEKL. CDR3 length: 16 residues. The V and J ends lost 3 bases and 1 base respectively, with 14 bases between them. CDR3 nucleotides: TGCGCCAGCAGCCAGCCCGCGTTGAGTGGCACAGATACGCAGTATTTT. Translating it yields CASSQPALSGTDTQYF.

This clone was seen just once. This chain links TRBV6-1 with TRBJ2-5; the D gene could be TRBD1 or TRBD2 (6 bases each). The CDR3 length is 15 residues. Germline V lookup: CDR1 MNHNS, CDR2 SASEGT. Trimming took 6 bases from V and 2 from J, leaving 16 bases between them. CDR3 nucleotide sequence: TGTGCCAGCAGGCTAGCGCCAAGGGGGCAAGAGACCCAGTACTTC. This sequence encodes CASRLAPRGQETQYF.

Here the CDR3 reads CAILGGSGTDTQYF. DNA for the CDR3: TGTGCCATTTTGGGGGGCTCAGGCACAGATACGCAGTATTTT. V usage is TRBV10-3 and J usage is TRBJ2-3; D is tentatively TRBD1 or TRBD2 (6 bases each). The CDR3 is 14 amino acids. Germline CDR1 and CDR2: ENHRY and SYGVKD. The V gene lost 9 bases and the J gene lost 1 base, with 14 bases spanning the gap.

The V and J genes are TRBV5-4 and TRBJ1-1; D may be TRBD1 (5 bases). There are 14 residues in the CDR3. The V end lost 3 bases, the J end lost 4 bases, and 13 bases lay between the germline ends. CDR1 is SGHNT and CDR2 is YYREEE in the germline V gene (reference sequence). The CDR3 spells CASSWFGGSTEAFF. The CDR3 bases are TGTGCCAGCAGCTGGTTTGGGGGGAGCACTGAAGCTTTCTTT.

The genes are TRBV13 and TRBJ2-1; D is unresolved. Looked up from germline, CDR1 is PRHDT and CDR2 is FYEKMQ (reference sequence). V shed 1 base and J shed 4 bases, with 8 bases lying between them. This CDR3 spans 14 amino acids. CDR3 residues: CASSLEGRYNEQFF. The CDR3 nucleotides are TGTGCCAGCAGCTTAGAAGGACGGTACAATGAGCAGTTCTTC.

The chain uses TRBV9 and TRBJ1-2; 11 nucleotides line up with TRBD1. Germline CDR1 SGDLS, CDR2 YYNGEE. Trimming cost V 4 bases and J 5 bases; bases outside gene matches: 16. The CDR3 has 18 residues. CDR3 sequence reads: CASSPFGTGGSRGYGYTF. In nucleotides, the CDR3 is TGTGCCAGCAGCCCATTTGGGACAGGGGGATCCCGCGGGTATGGCTACACCTTC.

The chain combines TRBV7-9 with TRBJ2-4, with no clear D. V shed 5 bases and J shed 8 bases, with 22 bases lying between them. Looked up from germline, CDR1 is SEHNR and CDR2 is FQNEAQ (reference sequence). This CDR3 contains 16 residues. CDR3 sequence: CASSHPQVSGRDIQYF. DNA for the CDR3: TGTGCCAGCAGCCACCCACAAGTTTCGGGTAGGGACATTCAGTACTTC.

The chain uses TRBV29-1 and TRBJ2-7, with D perhaps matching TRBD2 (5 bases). Germline CDR1 SQVTM, CDR2 ANQGSEA. V was cut by 4 bases and J by 9 bases, with 13 bases left in between. The CDR3 consists of 11 residues. Here the CDR3 reads CSVVGVGGQYF. The CDR3 DNA follows: TGCAGCGTTGTGGGAGTCGGTGGGCAGTACTTC.

V usage is TRBV7-9 and J usage is TRBJ2-5, with unresolved D. This CDR3 comprises 13 residues. V was cut by 5 bases and J by 0 bases, with 7 bases left in between. Per the germline V gene, CDR1 is SEHNR and CDR2 is FQNEAQ (reference sequence). For the CDR3, the DNA is TGTGCCAGCAGCCTTGACAACCAAGAGACCCAGTACTTC. It yields the protein CASSLDNQETQYF.

V and J are TRBV28 and TRBJ1-1, with a weak D call TRBD1 (6 bases). Trimming removed 6 bases from V and 1 base from J, with 15 bases in between. This CDR3 region has 15 residues. Germline values: CDR1 MDHEN, CDR2 SYDVKM. CDR3 amino acids: CASSEPRTANTEAFF. The CDR3 nucleotides are TGTGCCAGCAGCGAGCCGAGGACAGCGAACACTGAAGCTTTCTTT.

This clone was detected only once. V gene TRBV9 combines with J gene TRBJ2-1; 12 nucleotides match TRBD2. This CDR3 is built from 15 residues. Germline V lookup: CDR1 SGDLS, CDR2 YYNGEE. Trimming took 4 bases from V and 5 from J; bases not matched to a gene: 4. The DNA of the CDR3 is TGTGCCAGCAGCAGAACTAGCGGGGGGAACAATGAGCAGTTCTTC. Residues: CASSRTSGGNNEQFF.

The chain is built from TRBV7-9 and TRBJ2-4, with D possibly matching TRBD1 (5 bases). Between the trimmed V and J ends, which lost 5 bases and 7 bases, there was a span of 12 bases. Germline V gene sequence: CDR1 SEHNR, CDR2 FQNEAQ (reference sequence). The CDR3 spans 13 residues. The CDR3 here is CASSQDKRNIQYF. In DNA form, the CDR3 reads TGTGCCAGCAGCCAGGACAAGAGGAACATTCAGTACTTC.

The V and J genes are TRBV7-2 and TRBJ2-5; D assignment may be TRBD1 or TRBD2 (5 bases each). Trimming left V 4 bases short and J 4 bases short, with 16 bases between. Looked up from germline, CDR1 is SGHTA and CDR2 is FQGNSA. This CDR3 has 15 amino acids. The CDR3 DNA sequence: TGTGCCAGCAGCTCCCGACATGGGGGTCCAGAGACCCAGTACTTC. Residues: CASSSRHGGPETQYF.

CDR3 residues: CASSIPPINQPQHF. CDR3 coding DNA: TGTGCCAGTAGTATCCCGCCAATCAATCAGCCCCAGCATTTT. V usage is TRBV19 and J usage is TRBJ1-5; D gene uncertain. Germline CDR1 reads LNHDA; CDR2 reads SQIVND (reference sequence). The germline V and J ends were trimmed by 3 bases and 3 bases, with 9 bases remaining between them. The CDR3 has 14 residues.

This chain uses TRBV27 with TRBJ2-1, with 9 bases that match TRBD2. This CDR3 region has 15 residues. Germline values: CDR1 MNHEY, CDR2 SMNVEV (reference sequence). V lost 2 bases, J lost 7 bases, and 6 bases stayed unmatched. The CDR3 sequence is CASSLAGGPANEQFF. CDR3 DNA: TGTGCCAGCAGTTTAGCGGGAGGGCCAGCTAATGAGCAGTTCTTC.

V and J are TRBV7-9 and TRBJ2-1; 10 bases agree with TRBD2. CDR3 length equals 15 residues. The V and J ends lost 6 bases and 8 bases, in that order; junction bases with no gene match: 10. The V gene's germline CDR1 is SEHNR and CDR2 FQNEAQ (reference sequence). CDR3 sequence: CASSGSSGREDEQFF. CDR3 in DNA: TGTGCCAGCAGTGGGTCCAGCGGGAGGGAGGATGAGCAGTTCTTC.

The chain recombines TRBV28 with TRBJ2-7; maybe TRBD2 (5 bases). Germline values: CDR1 MDHEN, CDR2 SYDVKM. Deletions cut 5 bases from V and 12 bases from J, with 29 bases between. The CDR3 consists of 16 residues. The CDR3 coding sequence is TGTGCCAGCAGTCTCCGGGGAAGCACAACACCATCCTTTACGTACTTC. Residues: CASSLRGSTTPSFTYF.

V and J are TRBV7-8 and TRBJ1-2; TRBD1 might be the D (6 bases). This CDR3 spans 15 amino acids. CDR1 and CDR2 from the germline V gene are SGHVS and FQNEAQ. Deletions cut 5 bases from V and 4 bases from J, with 17 bases between. CDR3 sequence: CASSPARGAPYGYTF. The CDR3 DNA follows: TGTGCCAGCAGCCCAGCACGGGGGGCCCCCTATGGCTACACCTTC.

The chain has TRBV4-3 and TRBJ2-4; TRBD2 aligns across 10 bases. Germline V lookup: CDR1 LGHNA, CDR2 YSLEER. The CDR3 length is 17 residues. V lost 3 bases to trimming and J lost 4 bases; unmatched junction nucleotides: 9. CDR3 residues: CASSQTLAGEGKNIQYF. In nucleotides, the CDR3 is TGCGCCAGCAGCCAGACTCTAGCGGGAGAGGGTAAAAACATTCAGTACTTC.